These 9 T cell receptor beta chains came from one sample sequenced in a study of cytomegalovirus exposure and HLA in healthy donors. In the PCR, 60 Vbeta and 13 Jbeta primers were used. Sequencing was performed with immunoSEQ multiplex PCR; in TCRdb, only in-frame clones are kept and a portion is missing. This sample carries more than 110,000 clones, 73% of them seen once, and the ten largest clones take 1% to 1.5%. Sequencing was carried out using PBMCs. These receptors were collected from a woman aged 40 to 49 in good health and CMV-seronegative.

CDR3 protein: CASSLFTDTGELFF. DNA of the CDR3: TGTGCCAGCAGCCTGTTCACGGACACCGGGGAGCTGTTTTTT. The chain employs TRBV7-9 and TRBJ2-2; no reliable D call. The length of the CDR3 is 14 residues. Germline CDR1 reads SEHNR; CDR2 reads FQNEAQ (reference sequence). Deletions cut 5 bases from V and 3 bases from J, with 10 bases between.

DNA for the CDR3: TGTGCCAGCATCGGGACAGGGGGCGTTCAGTACTTC. Protein sequence: CASIGTGGVQYF. This chain links TRBV2 with TRBJ2-4, with 12 bases that match TRBD1. V shed 7 bases, J shed 11 bases, and the junction held 3 bases outside the gene matches. Germline loops: CDR1 SNHLY, CDR2 FYNNEI. This CDR3 has 12 residues.

The J gene is TRBJ2-6, the V gene TRBV9; no clear D gene. Trimming shortened V by 4 bases and J by 4 bases, and 9 bases separated the two germline ends. Germline CDR1 SGDLS, CDR2 YYNGEE. The CDR3 sequence is 14 residues long. In DNA, the CDR3 is TGTGCCAGCAGCCCCTCAGGAGGGGCCAACGTCCTGACTTTC. Residues: CASSPSGGANVLTF.

This clone has a handful of counts. This sequence joins TRBV4-1 and TRBJ2-7, with a possible D match to TRBD2 (5 bases). Germline CDR1 MGHRA, CDR2 YSYEKL. The CDR3 is 15 amino acids. V gave up 0 bases and J gave up 6 bases, with 15 bases separating them. The CDR3 DNA sequence: TGCGCCAGCAGCCAAGATTCTAGCTGGGTCCTCGAGCAGTACTTC. This sequence encodes CASSQDSSWVLEQYF.

The V call is TRBV4-1, the J call TRBJ1-6, with TRBD1 identical over 9 bases. V was clipped by 4 bases and J by 1 base; unmatched bases: 8. The CDR3 runs to 18 residues. Germline CDR1 MGHRA, CDR2 YSYEKL. The CDR3 nucleotides read TGCGCCAGCAGCCTACGGGACAGGGCTCCTTCCTATAATTCACCCCTCCACTTT. Amino acids: CASSLRDRAPSYNSPLHF.

The chain is built from TRBV28 and TRBJ1-2; maybe TRBD1 (5 bases). CDR3 size: 13 residues. V was shortened by 8 bases and J by 7 bases, with 17 bases between the two germline ends. Germline CDR1 MDHEN, CDR2 SYDVKM. Here the CDR3 reads CASRNRFRGGYTF. CDR3 nucleotide sequence: TGTGCCAGCCGGAACAGGTTTAGGGGTGGCTACACCTTC.

The chain joins TRBV5-1 to TRBJ1-2, with TRBD1 matching 7 bases. The CDR3 sequence is 15 residues long. Germline V CDR1 and CDR2: SGHRS, YFSETQ. V lost 0 bases and J lost 4; bases outside the gene matches: 6. DNA of the CDR3: TGCGCCAGCAGCTTGGATCCCGGGACAGTCTATGGCTACACCTTC. Translated: CASSLDPGTVYGYTF.

This clone came up a few times. The chain recombines TRBV6-1 with TRBJ1-3, with D possibly being TRBD1 (6 bases). V lost 7 bases and J lost 1, with 11 bases in between. The CDR3 length is 14 residues. The V gene's germline CDR1 is MNHNS and CDR2 SASEGT. The CDR3 spells CASKGGVSGNTIYF. CDR3 nucleotides: TGTGCCAGCAAAGGGGGGGTATCTGGAAACACCATATATTTT.

CDR3 coding DNA: TGCAGTGCTAGCTGGAGAGAGACCCAGTACTTC. This codes for CSASWRETQYF. The chain joins TRBV20-1 to TRBJ2-5; no reliable D call. The germline V gene has CDR1 DFQATT and CDR2 SNEGSKA (reference sequence). The CDR3 spans 11 residues. V lost 3 bases, J lost 4 bases, and 6 bases lay in between.